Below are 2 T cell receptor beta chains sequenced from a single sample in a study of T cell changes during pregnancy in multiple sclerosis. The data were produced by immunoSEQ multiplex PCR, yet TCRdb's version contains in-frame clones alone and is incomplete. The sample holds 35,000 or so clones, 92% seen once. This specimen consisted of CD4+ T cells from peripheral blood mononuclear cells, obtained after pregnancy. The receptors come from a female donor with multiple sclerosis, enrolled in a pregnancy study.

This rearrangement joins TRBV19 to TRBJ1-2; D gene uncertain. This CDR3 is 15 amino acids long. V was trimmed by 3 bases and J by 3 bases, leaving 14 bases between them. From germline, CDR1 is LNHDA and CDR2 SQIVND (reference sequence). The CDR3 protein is CASSMEGREDYGYTF. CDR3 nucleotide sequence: TGTGCCAGTAGTATGGAGGGCCGGGAGGACTATGGCTACACCTTC.

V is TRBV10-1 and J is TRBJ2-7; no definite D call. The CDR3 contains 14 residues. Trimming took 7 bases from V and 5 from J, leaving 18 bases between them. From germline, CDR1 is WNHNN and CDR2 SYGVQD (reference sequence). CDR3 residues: CASTNTLGGHEQYF. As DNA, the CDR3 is TGCGCCAGCACTAACACCCTCGGCGGCCACGAGCAGTACTTC.